The clone carrying this T cell receptor beta chain has a handful of counts. Antigen unknown. The entry originates in a study of T cell responses to AZD1222 COVID-19 vaccine. Findings and limits, study-wide: Regions 160-218 and 743-854 dominated among vaccine-associated CD4 TCRs spanning spike. Two AZD1222 administrations were followed by greater Spike-specific TCR breadth and depth.

The repertoire was sequenced with immunoSEQ multiplex PCR; TCRdb's copy has only in-frame clones and lacks some. The sample yields 60,000 to 90,000 clones, approximately 80% seen once. The germline V gene has CDR1 MNHNS and CDR2 SASEGT. The V end was cut by 3 bases, the J end by 0 bases, with 12 bases between. CDR3 length: 15 amino acids. The chain employs TRBV6-1 and TRBJ2-7; D might be TRBD2 (5 bases). This clonotype was sampled from an adult who received the MenACWY meningococcal vaccine as a control. Here the sequenced sample was peripheral blood, taken 28 days after the second dose of the MenACWY control vaccine. The CDR3 DNA reads TGTGCCAGCAGTGAGGAGGACTCTAGCTCCTACGAGCAGTACTTC. It codes for CASSEEDSSSYEQYF.